The sequence of this TCR beta chain was determined in a study of PD-1 blockade in classical Hodgkin lymphoma. Background on the study: Nivolumab was administered to patients intravenously at 3 mg/kg every 2 weeks.

Per germline, CDR1 SGDLS and CDR2 YYNGEE. Trimming removed 0 bases from V and 3 bases from J, with 10 bases in between. This CDR3 comprises 15 residues. Of note for this clone: Antigen unknown.

The patients all showed relapse after autologous stem cell transplantation, while their brentuximab vedotin exposure varied. The patients, who had relapsed/refractory classical Hodgkin lymphoma, achieved best responses of complete response, partial response or progressive disease. The method was immunoSEQ multiplex PCR; TCRdb's version includes in-frame clones alone and lacks a portion of them. The data show 25,000 to 40,000 clones, approximately 80% seen once. Overall study findings and caveats: Diversity similar to that of newly diagnosed patients was seen at baseline in complete responders. What drove the repertoire differences, possibly disease activity or prior therapy, has not been defined.

This chain links TRBV9 with TRBJ1-5, with D possibly being TRBD1 (5 bases). The specimen was peripheral blood mononuclear cells (PBMCs), collected at baseline. This TCR was recovered from a human donor with classical Hodgkin lymphoma. CDR3 region: CASSVEGHDNQPQHF. DNA for the CDR3: TGTGCCAGCAGCGTAGAGGGGCACGACAATCAGCCCCAGCATTTT.